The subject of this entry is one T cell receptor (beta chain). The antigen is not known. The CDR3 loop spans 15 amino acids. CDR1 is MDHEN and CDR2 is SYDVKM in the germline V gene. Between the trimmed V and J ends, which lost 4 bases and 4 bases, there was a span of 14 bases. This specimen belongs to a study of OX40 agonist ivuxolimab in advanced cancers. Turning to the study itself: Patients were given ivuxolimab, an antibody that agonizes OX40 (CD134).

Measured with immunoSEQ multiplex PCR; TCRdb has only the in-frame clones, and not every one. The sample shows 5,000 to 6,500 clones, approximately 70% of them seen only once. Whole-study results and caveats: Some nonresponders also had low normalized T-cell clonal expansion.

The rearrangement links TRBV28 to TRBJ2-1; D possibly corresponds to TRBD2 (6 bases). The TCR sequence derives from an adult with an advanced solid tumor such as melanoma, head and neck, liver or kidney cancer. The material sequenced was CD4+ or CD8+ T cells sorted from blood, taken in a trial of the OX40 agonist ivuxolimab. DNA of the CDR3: TGTGCCAGCAGTTCGGGGGTTCCTGTATACAATGAGCAGTTCTTC. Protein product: CASSSGVPVYNEQFF.